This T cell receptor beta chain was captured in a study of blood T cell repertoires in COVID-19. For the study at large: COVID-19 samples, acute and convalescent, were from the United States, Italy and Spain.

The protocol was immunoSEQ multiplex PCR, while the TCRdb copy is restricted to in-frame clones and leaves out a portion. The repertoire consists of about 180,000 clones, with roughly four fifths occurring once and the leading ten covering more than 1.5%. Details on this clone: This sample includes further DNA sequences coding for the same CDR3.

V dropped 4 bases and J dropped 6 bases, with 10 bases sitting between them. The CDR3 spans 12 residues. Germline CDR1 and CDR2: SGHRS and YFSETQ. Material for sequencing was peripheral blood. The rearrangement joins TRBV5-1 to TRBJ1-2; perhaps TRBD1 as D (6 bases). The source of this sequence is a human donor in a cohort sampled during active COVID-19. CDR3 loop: CASSLNRDGYTF. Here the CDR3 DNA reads TGCGCCAGCAGCCTAAACAGGGATGGCTACACCTTC.